What follows are 26 T cell receptor beta chains derived from one specimen sequenced in a study of CD8+ T cells in alopecia areata (dated by TCRdb to between 2018 and 2020). Library preparation was by the immunoSEQ multiplex PCR assay. RNA was extracted from all samples and reverse transcribed into cDNA, which served as template for TCR sequencing. TCRdb took this table from immuneACCESS and kept in-frame rearrangements with V and J called. Such tables lack part of the clones; where checked against another copy, unresolved V genes explain under half of the gap, and the rest is unexplained. The sample profile shows more than 150,000 clones; roughly 64% of them were found once. The ten biggest clones cover roughly 12% of the sample. Sample time point, as interpreted from the label and publication: around 26 weeks on oral tofacitinib. The treatment or condition tag for this specimen amounts to: oral pan-JAK inhibitor, 5-10 mg twice daily.

Sequenced material: CD8+ T cells sorted from blood, taken at week 24, from a patient treated with tofacitinib. The receptors shown here come from a human donor with alopecia areata.

This chain uses TRBV7-9 with TRBJ2-7, with 8 bases aligning to TRBD1. With 5 bases clipped from V and 5 bases from J, the junction kept 11 bases outside the gene matches. Germline V gives CDR1 SEHNR, CDR2 FQNEAQ (reference sequence). CDR3 length: 15 residues. The CDR3, as DNA: TGTGCCAGCAGCCTTATCAGGGGGCAACAGAACGAGCAGTACTTC. Protein sequence: CASSLIRGQQNEQYF. Supplemented by reference TRBV7-9 and TRBJ2-7, the full variable domain reads DTGVSQNPRHKITKRGQNVTFRCDPISEHNRLYWYRQTLGQGPEFLTYFQNEAQLEKSRLLSDRFSAERPKGSFSTLEIQRTEQGDSAMYLCASSLIRGQQNEQYFGPGTRLTVT.

The V call is TRBV9, the J call TRBJ2-3; possibly TRBD2 for D (5 bases). V gave up 7 bases and J gave up 0 bases, with 15 bases separating them. The germline gives CDR1 SGDLS, CDR2 YYNGEE. The CDR3 has 15 amino acids. Here the CDR3 reads CASAKKRGSTDTQYF. CDR3 coding DNA: TGTGCCAGCGCCAAAAAACGGGGAAGCACAGATACGCAGTATTTT.

CDR3: CASSFAGGLWETQYF. The DNA for the CDR3 is TGTGCCAGCAGCTTCGCAGGGGGCCTCTGGGAGACCCAGTACTTC. The gene calls are TRBV7-9 and TRBJ2-5; 8 bases agree with TRBD1. The CDR3 covers 15 residues. Germline V gene data show CDR1 as SEHNR and CDR2 as FQNEAQ (reference sequence). J gave up 5 bases and V 3 bases, and 8 bases lay outside the gene matches. The whole variable domain, filled in from reference TRBV7-9 and TRBJ2-5, reads DTGVSQNPRHKITKRGQNVTFRCDPISEHNRLYWYRQTLGQGPEFLTYFQNEAQLEKSRLLSDRFSAERPKGSFSTLEIQRTEQGDSAMYLCASSFAGGLWETQYFGPGTRLLVL.

V gene TRBV29-1 combines with J gene TRBJ1-2; the D gene is possibly TRBD1 (5 bases). Germline V CDR1 and CDR2: SQVTM, ANQGSEA. The V end was cut by 4 bases, the J end by 6 bases, with 15 bases between. This CDR3 has 13 residues. This chain's CDR3 is CSVAGRGSDGYTF. The CDR3 DNA reads TGCAGCGTTGCGGGTAGGGGATCTGATGGCTACACCTTC.

The chain uses TRBV6-7 and TRBJ1-5; 7 bases agree with TRBD1. TRBV6-7 is treated as an ORF (open reading frame) with a function not yet certain. CDR3 size: 15 residues. The J segment lost 1 base and the V segment lost 4 bases, leaving 4 bases of the junction unmatched. This chain's CDR3 is CASSLRTGSNQPQHF. The CDR3 nucleotides read TGTGCCAGCAGTTTACGGACAGGCAGCAATCAGCCCCAGCATTTT.

The rearrangement uses TRBV6-1 and TRBJ1-5; D unresolved. The CDR3 is made up of 12 amino acids. CDR1 and CDR2 (germline): MNHNS, SASEGT. The V and J ends lost 4 bases and 11 bases respectively, with 12 bases between them. The chain's CDR3 is CASSGIITSQHF. The CDR3 DNA follows: TGTGCCAGCAGTGGAATTATAACGTCCCAGCATTTT.

This chain links TRBV5-6 with TRBJ1-5; TRBD1 agrees at 10 bases. V gave up 1 base and J gave up 1 base; unmatched junction bases: 11. The germline V gene encodes CDR1 SGHDT and CDR2 YYEEEE. The CDR3 runs to 19 residues. This CDR3 reads CASSLTSGTGARSNQPQHF. The CDR3 nucleotides are TGTGCCAGCAGCTTGACCTCCGGGACAGGGGCTCGGAGCAATCAGCCCCAGCATTTT.

This chain uses TRBV27 with TRBJ1-2; 7 bases match TRBD1. The CDR3 totals 13 residues. After removal of 8 bases from V and 0 bases from J, the junction contained 3 bases not matched to a gene. Germline lookup yields CDR1 MNHEY and CDR2 SMNVEV (reference sequence). The DNA of the CDR3 is TGTGCCAGCGGGGACAGCGCTAACTATGGCTACACCTTC. It is translated as CASGDSANYGYTF.

This rearrangement joins TRBV5-1 to TRBJ1-6; TRBD1 matches at 8 bases. Germline-derived CDR1 and CDR2 are SGHRS and YFSETQ. V lost 4 bases to trimming and J lost 13 bases; unmatched junction nucleotides: 19. CDR3 size: 17 residues. The CDR3 region has the DNA TGCGCCAGCAGCATCGAACCAACCGGGACAGGAATTTTCCCCCTCCACTTT. It translates to CASSIEPTGTGIFPLHF.

This rearrangement joins TRBV19 to TRBJ1-5; D not resolved. Germline-derived CDR1 and CDR2 are LNHDA and SQIVND (reference sequence). V lost 1 base, J lost 10 bases, and 8 bases lay in between. CDR3 length: 12 residues. The CDR3 reads CASSIGAVPQHF. CDR3 bases: TGTGCCAGTAGTATAGGGGCTGTTCCCCAGCATTTT.

This clone came up once. The chain carries TRBV4-1 and TRBJ2-1; 8 bases align to TRBD2. This CDR3 spans 18 amino acids. Unmatched junction bases numbered 14, after V lost 3 bases and J lost 4 bases. CDR1 and CDR2 from the germline V gene are MGHRA and YSYEKL. The CDR3 coding sequence is TGCGCCAGCAGCCAGAGGTTCCCCGGTAGCGGGGTATACAATGAGCAGTTCTTC. Translating it yields CASSQRFPGSGVYNEQFF.

The DNA for the CDR3 is TGCAGCGGAACGGGATCGCGCTCCTACAATGAGCAGTTCTTC. Translating it yields CSGTGSRSYNEQFF. The V call is TRBV29-1, the J call TRBJ2-1, with a weak D call TRBD2 (5 bases). Germline V gene sequence: CDR1 SQVTM, CDR2 ANQGSEA. V lost 7 bases and J 0 bases, leaving 13 bases between the germline ends. The CDR3 length is 14 residues.

V gene TRBV4-1 combines with J gene TRBJ1-1; D possibly corresponds to TRBD1 (5 bases). The germline V gene encodes CDR1 MGHRA and CDR2 YSYEKL. The CDR3 has 14 amino acids. Trimming left V 1 base short and J 4 bases short, with 10 bases between. CDR3 DNA sequence: TGCGCCAGCAGCCAAGGGGCCGGGGGCACTGAAGCTTTCTTT. It is translated as CASSQGAGGTEAFF.

V is TRBV30 and J is TRBJ2-7; tentatively, D is TRBD1 (6 bases). Trimming cost V 4 bases and J 0 bases, with 25 bases left between them. The CDR3 runs to 18 residues. Germline-derived CDR1 and CDR2 are GTSNPN and SVGIG (reference sequence). The CDR3 protein is CAWNSLEVVAGDSYEQYF. In DNA, the CDR3 is TGTGCCTGGAATAGCCTAGAGGTGGTGGCAGGGGACTCCTACGAGCAGTACTTC. The whole variable domain, remainder taken from reference TRBV30 and TRBJ2-7, is SQTIHQWPATLVQPVGSPLSLECTVEGTSNPNLYWYRQAAGRGLQLLFYSVGIGQISSEVPQNLSASRPQDRQFILSSKKLLLSDSGFYLCAWNSLEVVAGDSYEQYFGPGTRLTVT.

This chain uses TRBV13 with TRBJ1-2, with a possible D match to TRBD1 (6 bases). This CDR3 has 15 amino acids. Germline V gene data show CDR1 as PRHDT and CDR2 as FYEKMQ (reference sequence). V was trimmed by 0 bases and J by 7 bases, leaving 15 bases between them. CDR3 loop: CASSLGPTGSGGYTF. The DNA for the CDR3 is TGTGCCAGCAGCTTAGGACCCACAGGGTCGGGTGGCTACACCTTC.

This rearrangement joins TRBV6-5 to TRBJ2-5; TRBD2 matches at 10 bases. There are 15 residues in the CDR3. Looked up from germline, CDR1 is MNHEY and CDR2 is SVGAGI. J was trimmed by 4 bases and V by 6 bases; bases with no gene match: 8. The CDR3 spells CASSDSGGEGETQYF. As DNA, the CDR3 is TGTGCCAGCAGCGACAGCGGGGGGGAAGGAGAGACCCAGTACTTC.

This clone was observed a single time. The V gene is TRBV27, the J gene TRBJ2-3, with 7 bases identical to TRBD2. Germline trimming cut 6 bases from V and 8 bases from J; bases unmatched to any gene: 2. Germline loops: CDR1 MNHEY, CDR2 SMNVEV (reference sequence). CDR3 length: 11 residues. The CDR3 nucleotides are TGTGCCAGCAGCTCGGGGGGTACGCAGTATTTT. Encoded protein: CASSSGGTQYF.

This clone showed up just a few times. The V call is TRBV30, the J call TRBJ2-7, with a weak D call TRBD2 (5 bases). CDR1 GTSNPN and CDR2 SVGIG come from the germline V gene (reference sequence). V was trimmed by 2 bases and J by 0 bases, leaving 8 bases between them. The CDR3 spans 13 residues. The CDR3 is CAWSLTTSYEQYF. Here the CDR3 DNA reads TGTGCCTGGAGTCTGACTACCTCCTACGAGCAGTACTTC.

The genes are TRBV2 and TRBJ1-2, with a possible D match to TRBD1 (5 bases). Germline V gene sequence: CDR1 SNHLY, CDR2 FYNNEI. Trimming cost V 8 bases and J 10 bases, with 11 bases left between them. The CDR3 loop spans 10 amino acids. This CDR3 reads CASVDRAYTF. The DNA for the CDR3 is TGTGCCAGCGTAGACAGAGCCTACACCTTC.

V gene TRBV7-9 combines with J gene TRBJ2-1; D call uncertain. Germline values: CDR1 SEHNR, CDR2 FQNEAQ (reference sequence). The CDR3 is made up of 12 amino acids. V was clipped by 7 bases and J by 4 bases, with 8 bases between them. CDR3 protein: CASTHIYNEQFF. DNA of the CDR3: TGTGCCAGCACCCACATATACAATGAGCAGTTCTTC. Based on the CDR3 plus reference TRBV7-9 and TRBJ2-1, the full variable domain is DTGVSQNPRHKITKRGQNVTFRCDPISEHNRLYWYRQTLGQGPEFLTYFQNEAQLEKSRLLSDRFSAERPKGSFSTLEIQRTEQGDSAMYLCASTHIYNEQFFGPGTRLTVL.

This clone was counted between two and nine times. This chain connects TRBV13 to TRBJ1-4; D is possibly TRBD1 (6 bases). This CDR3 is 14 amino acids long. Trimming removed 5 bases at V and 5 bases at J, with 12 bases between. Germline CDR1 and CDR2: PRHDT and FYEKMQ (reference sequence). Here the CDR3 DNA reads TGTGCCAGCAGCCAGGGAAGGGGGAATGAAAAACTGTTTTTT. Protein: CASSQGRGNEKLFF.

This clone was counted between two and nine times. The chain has TRBV13 and TRBJ2-3; D is undetermined. Trimming removed 5 bases from V and 0 bases from J, with 12 bases in between. CDR1 is PRHDT and CDR2 is FYEKMQ in the germline V gene (reference sequence). This CDR3 has 15 residues. The chain's CDR3 is CASSRPVGSTDTQYF. The DNA for the CDR3 is TGTGCCAGCAGCCGACCGGTTGGGAGCACAGATACGCAGTATTTT.

This clone was seen only a few times. The CDR3: CASSLGQGPEETQYF. Written as DNA, the CDR3 is TGTGCCAGCAGTTTAGGCCAGGGACCAGAAGAGACCCAGTACTTC. The chain joins TRBV27 to TRBJ2-5; D is possibly TRBD1 or TRBD2 (5 bases each). V was pared by 2 bases and J by 3 bases, with 13 bases between. Germline V CDR1 and CDR2: MNHEY, SMNVEV (reference sequence). This CDR3 spans 15 amino acids.

V is TRBV4-1 and J is TRBJ1-5; 12 nucleotides agree with TRBD1. This CDR3 is built from 15 residues. Germline V gives CDR1 MGHRA, CDR2 YSYEKL. Trimming removed 5 bases from V and 9 bases from J; junction bases left unmatched: 8. The CDR3 spells CASSALGQGAWPQHF. The CDR3 nucleotides are TGCGCCAGCAGCGCACTGGGACAGGGGGCATGGCCCCAGCATTTT.

The V and J genes are TRBV5-6 and TRBJ2-3, with 10 positions matching TRBD2. CDR3 length: 16 residues. Germline CDR1 is SGHDT and CDR2 is YYEEEE. The V and J ends lost 5 bases and 5 bases, in that order; junction bases with no gene match: 11. Here the CDR3 DNA reads TGTGCCAGCAGGATCGAGACTAGCGGGCTTATAGATACGCAGTATTTT. Translated: CASRIETSGLIDTQYF.

The rearrangement links TRBV6-5 to TRBJ2-3; D unclear. The CDR3 contains 14 residues. V lost 6 bases and J 4 bases, leaving 14 bases between the germline ends. Germline CDR1 MNHEY, CDR2 SVGAGI. CDR3 loop: CASRRRGWADTQYF. The CDR3 DNA sequence: TGTGCCAGCAGACGGAGAGGTTGGGCAGATACGCAGTATTTT.